The 21 T cell receptor beta chains reported below all come from one sample, sequenced in a study of blood T cell repertoires in COVID-19. Here immunoSEQ multiplex PCR was the method, and the copy in TCRdb shows in-frame clones only, minus some. Among approximately 280,000 clones listed, nearly 90% were seen once. Material: peripheral blood. The origin of the receptors is a man aged 18 to 35 with active or convalescent COVID-19.

The chain is built from TRBV5-6 and TRBJ1-2, with 9 bases that match TRBD1. Germline values: CDR1 SGHDT, CDR2 YYEEEE. The CDR3 is 17 residues long. With 3 bases clipped from V and 5 bases from J, the junction kept 14 bases outside the gene matches. CDR3 sequence: CASSSTHRGRIEYGYTF. In DNA, the CDR3 is TGTGCCAGCAGCTCAACTCACAGGGGGCGCATCGAGTATGGCTACACCTTC.

The gene calls are TRBV7-6 and TRBJ2-7; 10 nucleotides align to TRBD1. V lost 5 bases and J lost 2; bases outside the gene matches: 6. Germline CDR1 is SGHVS and CDR2 is FNYEAQ. The CDR3 sequence is 15 residues long. CDR3 sequence (DNA): TGTGCCAGCAGCCTCGGGACAGGGGTGGCCTACGAGCAGTACTTC. Its translation is CASSLGTGVAYEQYF.

This chain uses TRBV5-1 with TRBJ1-3; D is uncertain. V shed 4 bases and J shed 0 bases, with 5 bases lying between them. This CDR3 has 13 residues. Germline V CDR1 and CDR2: SGHRS, YFSETQ. In nucleotides, the CDR3 is TGCGCCAGCAGCAGAGACTCTGGAAACACCATATATTTT. Encoded protein: CASSRDSGNTIYF.

J is TRBJ1-1 and V is TRBV29-1; the match to TRBD1 covers 10 bases. The CDR3 is 13 residues long. Germline loops: CDR1 SQVTM, CDR2 ANQGSEA. The trim removed 6 bases at V and 5 bases at J, leaving 6 bases unmatched. This CDR3 is CSVADRGRTEAFF. The CDR3 nucleotides are TGCAGCGTAGCTGACAGGGGGCGAACTGAAGCTTTCTTT.

The rearrangement uses TRBV6-1 and TRBJ2-1, with 7 bases that match TRBD2. The germline V gene has CDR1 MNHNS and CDR2 SASEGT. The V gene end was trimmed by 3 bases and the J gene end by 8 bases; junction bases not matched to a gene: 13. The CDR3 has 16 amino acids. Here the CDR3 reads CASSERGRVGSYEQFF. Here the CDR3 DNA reads TGTGCCAGCAGTGAGAGAGGGAGGGTTGGTTCTTATGAGCAGTTCTTC.

Only one count was recorded for this clone. This sequence joins TRBV5-5 and TRBJ2-5; D is ambiguous. The CDR3 extends over 13 amino acids. CDR1 and CDR2 from the germline V gene are SGHKS and YYEKEE (reference sequence). V lost 2 bases to trimming and J lost 5 bases, with 10 bases between them. The CDR3 DNA reads as TGTGCCAGCAGCTTCAGGTTTGGGGAGACCCAGTACTTC. Translated, it gives CASSFRFGETQYF.

The genes are TRBV18 and TRBJ2-1; 9 bases agree with TRBD2. Germline V lookup: CDR1 KGHSH, CDR2 LQKENI. V was clipped by 4 bases and J by 6 bases; unmatched bases: 4. This CDR3 comprises 14 residues. CDR3 DNA: TGTGCCAGCTCACGGACTAGCGAGCTCAATGAGCAGTTCTTC. Its translation: CASSRTSELNEQFF.

In its sample, this clone was seen a few times. The chain is built from TRBV25-1 and TRBJ2-7, with 8 bases lining up with TRBD1. The CDR3 has 15 residues. The V gene's germline CDR1 is MGHDK and CDR2 SYGVNS. Trimming removed 4 bases from V and 1 base from J; junction bases left unmatched: 6. CDR3 bases: TGTGCCAGCAGTGCCCAGGACAGGGCGTCCTACGAGCAGTACTTC. Translating it yields CASSAQDRASYEQYF.

This sequence joins TRBV4-3 and TRBJ2-4; maybe TRBD1 (5 bases). Germline CDR1 reads LGHNA; CDR2 reads YSLEER. Trimming stripped 0 bases from V and 3 bases from J, with 12 bases between. This CDR3 has 16 amino acids. DNA for the CDR3: TGCGCCAGCAGCCAAGATCAAGGGGTCGGCAAAAACATTCAGTACTTC. As protein: CASSQDQGVGKNIQYF.

This chain joins TRBV9 and TRBJ2-5, with 10 bases lining up with TRBD2. V lost 2 bases, J lost 5 bases, and 9 bases stayed unmatched. This CDR3 has 16 amino acids. Germline lookup yields CDR1 SGDLS and CDR2 YYNGEE. The CDR3 DNA sequence: TGTGCCAGCAGCGTGAGCGGGGGGGCGGTACGGGAGACCCAGTACTTC. The encoded protein is CASSVSGGAVRETQYF.

This chain connects TRBV27 to TRBJ2-7; D is perhaps TRBD1 (6 bases). V was clipped by 0 bases and J by 0 bases, with 12 bases between them. The CDR3 loop spans 16 amino acids. Germline CDR1 and CDR2: MNHEY and SMNVEV (reference sequence). Here the CDR3 DNA reads TGTGCCAGCAGTTTATCGCCGGCAGGGGCCTCCTACGAGCAGTACTTC. Translation: CASSLSPAGASYEQYF.

The V gene is TRBV2, the J gene TRBJ2-3; 8 bases are shared with TRBD2. Germline values: CDR1 SNHLY, CDR2 FYNNEI. CDR3 length: 14 amino acids. Unmatched junction bases numbered 2, after V lost 3 bases and J lost 3 bases. CDR3 in DNA: TGTGCCAGCAGTGATGTAGCGGGGACAGATACGCAGTATTTT. The encoded protein is CASSDVAGTDTQYF.

This rearrangement joins TRBV7-3 to TRBJ2-7; TRBD2 agrees at 7 bases. This CDR3 spans 16 amino acids. The germline V gene has CDR1 SGHTA and CDR2 FQGTGA. V gave up 5 bases and J gave up 0 bases; unmatched junction bases: 10. DNA of the CDR3: TGTGCCAGCAGCCCCGACGGGGGGTTAGGCTCCTACGAGCAGTACTTC. Encoded protein: CASSPDGGLGSYEQYF.

This clone was seen once. This chain connects TRBV3-1 (or the pseudogene TRBV3-2) to TRBJ1-2, with D perhaps matching TRBD1 (6 bases). This CDR3 contains 16 residues. V was shortened by 0 bases and J by 3 bases, with 14 bases between the two germline ends. From germline, CDR1 is LGHDT and CDR2 YNNKEL (reference sequence). The chain's CDR3 is CASSQDPGGGHYGYTF. In nucleotides, the CDR3 is TGTGCCAGCAGCCAAGACCCTGGGGGGGGGCACTATGGCTACACCTTC.

The V gene is TRBV9, the J gene TRBJ2-5; 9 nucleotides agree with TRBD2. The CDR3 extends over 14 amino acids. Germline V gene data show CDR1 as SGDLS and CDR2 as YYNGEE. With V trimmed by 3 bases and J by 5 bases, 5 bases remained unmatched. CDR3 amino acids: CASSALTSGETQYF. DNA of the CDR3: TGTGCCAGCAGCGCACTTACTAGCGGGGAGACCCAGTACTTC.

The chain has TRBV5-1 and TRBJ1-1; the D is unclear. Germline V gene sequence: CDR1 SGHRS, CDR2 YFSETQ. V shed 0 bases and J shed 5 bases, with 5 bases lying between them. CDR3 length: 12 residues. CDR3 residues: CASSLGRTEAFF. Written as DNA, the CDR3 is TGCGCCAGCAGCTTGGGGCGGACTGAAGCTTTCTTT.

This chain links TRBV27 with TRBJ2-6; 7 bases agree with TRBD1. Germline trimming cut 6 bases from V and 4 bases from J; bases unmatched to any gene: 3. Germline CDR1 and CDR2: MNHEY and SMNVEV (reference sequence). The CDR3 runs 14 residues. The CDR3 loop reads CASSPRGGANVLTF. The CDR3 DNA reads TGTGCCAGCAGCCCCAGGGGGGGGGCCAACGTCCTGACTTTC.

The CDR3 sequence: CASSLGDRPRAGGYTF. The CDR3 coding sequence is TGCGCCAGCAGCTTGGGGGACCGACCTAGGGCGGGAGGCTACACCTTC. The rearrangement joins TRBV5-1 to TRBJ1-2; D may be TRBD1 (5 bases). This CDR3 contains 16 residues. Germline values: CDR1 SGHRS, CDR2 YFSETQ. Trimming removed 0 bases from V and 8 bases from J, with 20 bases in between.

The chain couples TRBV11-2 to TRBJ1-5, with D possibly TRBD1 on 6 matching bases. V dropped 0 bases and J dropped 3 bases, with 9 bases sitting between them. CDR3 length equals 15 residues. The V gene's germline CDR1 is SGHAT and CDR2 FQNNGV. CDR3 bases: TGTGCCAGCAGCTTAGAGGCAGGGGCCAATCAGCCCCAGCATTTT. Amino acids: CASSLEAGANQPQHF.

V gene TRBV7-3 combines with J gene TRBJ2-5; 8 bases map to TRBD1. CDR1 and CDR2 from the germline V gene are SGHTA and FQGTGA. This CDR3 comprises 14 residues. V trimming: 5 bases; J trimming: 4 bases; junction bases outside the gene matches: 6. This CDR3 is CASSRTGWRETQYF. In DNA form, the CDR3 reads TGTGCCAGCAGCCGGACAGGGTGGCGAGAGACCCAGTACTTC.

This rearrangement joins TRBV24-1 to TRBJ1-2; D might be TRBD1 (6 bases). CDR3 length equals 13 residues. CDR1 and CDR2 from the germline V gene are KGHDR and SFDVKD. Trimming left V 4 bases short and J 5 bases short, with 10 bases between. The CDR3 sequence: CATSDTRGYGYTF. The CDR3 coding sequence is TGTGCCACCAGTGACACTAGGGGGTATGGCTACACCTTC.